This T cell receptor (beta chain) was captured in a study of cytomegalovirus exposure and HLA in healthy donors. Study context: Roughly 92 million unique TCRs, all from HLA-typed donors, were included in an early release of the data.

Study-wide results and limits: The study reported that TCR beta sequences accurately predicted HLA-A and HLA-B alleles in most subjects.

Concerning this clone: Its antigen is undetermined.

Likely unrecorded immune exposures existed in these nominally healthy donors. Germline CDR1 SEHNR, CDR2 FQNEAQ (reference sequence). The CDR3 covers 13 residues. Trimming took off 9 bases at V and 6 bases at J, with 16 bases between the two ends. PCR involved 60 Vbeta and 13 Jbeta primers. Generated by immunoSEQ multiplex PCR, the TCRdb table keeps only in-frame clones and is missing some. The sample's table shows over 100,000 clones. The chain employs TRBV7-9 and TRBJ2-3; weak D call: TRBD2 (6 bases). The clonotype comes from a young man in good health and CMV-seronegative. Sequenced material: PBMCs. In DNA form, the CDR3 reads TGTGCCAGTGCGGGACCCGAGGGGGATACGCAGTATTTT. Translation gives CASAGPEGDTQYF.